This T cell receptor (beta chain) was profiled in a study of CD8+ T cells in alopecia areata. Germline V gene sequence: CDR1 GTSNPN, CDR2 SVGIG (reference sequence). V lost 7 bases and J lost 12; bases outside the gene matches: 14. The CDR3 extends over 12 amino acids. Once RNA had been extracted, it was reverse transcribed into cDNA to act as the sequencing template. Data came from immunoSEQ multiplex PCR; TCRdb stores just in-frame clones and leaves some out. The sample has some 110,000 clones; 58% are singletons. A few counts support this clone. This sample's treatment: oral pan-JAK inhibitor, 5-10 mg twice daily. Lesional scalp punch biopsies and peripheral blood were collected from alopecia areata patients.

J is TRBJ1-1 and V is TRBV30, with 7 bases that match TRBD1. The sample consisted of CD8+ T cells sorted from blood, taken at week 4, from a patient treated with tofacitinib. This clonotype was sampled from a human donor with alopecia areata. The CDR3 sequence is CASEGNRDRPFF. CDR3 bases: TGTGCCTCTGAAGGGAACCGGGACAGACCTTTCTTT.